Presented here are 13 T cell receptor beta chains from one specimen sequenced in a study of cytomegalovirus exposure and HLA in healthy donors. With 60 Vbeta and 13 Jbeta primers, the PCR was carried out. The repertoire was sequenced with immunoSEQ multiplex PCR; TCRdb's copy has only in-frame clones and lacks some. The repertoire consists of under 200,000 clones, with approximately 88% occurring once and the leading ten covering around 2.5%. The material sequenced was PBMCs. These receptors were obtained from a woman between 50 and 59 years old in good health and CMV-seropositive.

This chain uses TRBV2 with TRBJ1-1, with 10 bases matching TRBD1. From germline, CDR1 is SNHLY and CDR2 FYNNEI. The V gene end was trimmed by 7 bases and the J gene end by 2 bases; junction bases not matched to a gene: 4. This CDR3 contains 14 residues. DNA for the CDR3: TGTGCCAGCATTCAGACAGGGGGCAACACTGAAGCTTTCTTT. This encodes CASIQTGGNTEAFF.

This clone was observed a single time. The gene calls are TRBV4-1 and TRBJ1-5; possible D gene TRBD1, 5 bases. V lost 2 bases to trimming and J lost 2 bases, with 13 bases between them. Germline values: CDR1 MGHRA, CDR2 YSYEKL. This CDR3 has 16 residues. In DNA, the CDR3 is TGCGCCAGCAGCCAACTAGGGACTGGAGGCAATCAGCCCCAGCATTTT. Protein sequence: CASSQLGTGGNQPQHF.

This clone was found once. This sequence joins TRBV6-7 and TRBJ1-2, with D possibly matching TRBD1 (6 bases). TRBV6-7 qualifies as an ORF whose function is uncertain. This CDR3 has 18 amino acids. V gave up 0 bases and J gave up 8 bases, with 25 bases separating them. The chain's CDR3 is CASSYSTPRGLGAKGYTF. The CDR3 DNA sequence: TGTGCCAGCAGTTACTCAACCCCACGAGGTTTGGGGGCCAAGGGCTACACCTTC.

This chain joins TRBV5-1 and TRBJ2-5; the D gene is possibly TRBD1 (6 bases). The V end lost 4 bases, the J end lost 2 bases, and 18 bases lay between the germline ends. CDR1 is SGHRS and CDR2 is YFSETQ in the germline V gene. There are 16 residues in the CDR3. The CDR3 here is CASSIGQGPPQETQYF. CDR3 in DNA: TGCGCCAGCAGCATCGGGCAGGGGCCACCTCAAGAGACCCAGTACTTC.

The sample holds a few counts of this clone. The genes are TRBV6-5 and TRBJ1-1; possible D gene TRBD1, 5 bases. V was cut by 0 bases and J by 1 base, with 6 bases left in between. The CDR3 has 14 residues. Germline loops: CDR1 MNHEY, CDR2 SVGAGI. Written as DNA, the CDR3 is TGTGCCAGCAGTTACTCGGACAAGAACACTGAAGCTTTCTTT. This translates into CASSYSDKNTEAFF.

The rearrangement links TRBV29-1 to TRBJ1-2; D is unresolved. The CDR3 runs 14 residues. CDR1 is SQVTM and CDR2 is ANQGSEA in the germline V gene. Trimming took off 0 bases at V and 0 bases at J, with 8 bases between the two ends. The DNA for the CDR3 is TGCAGCGTTGAAGAAGTGGGCCCTAACTATGGCTACACCTTC. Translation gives CSVEEVGPNYGYTF.

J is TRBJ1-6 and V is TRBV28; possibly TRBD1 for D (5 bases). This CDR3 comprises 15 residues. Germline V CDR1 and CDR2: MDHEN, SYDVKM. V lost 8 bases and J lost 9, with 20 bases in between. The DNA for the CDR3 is TGTGCCAGCCTGACACCTTCCACCGGGGGTTCACCCCTCCACTTT. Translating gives CASLTPSTGGSPLHF. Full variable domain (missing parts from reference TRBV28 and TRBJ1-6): DVKVTQSSRYLVKRTGEKVFLECVQDMDHENMFWYRQDPGLGLRLIYFSYDVKMKEKGDIPEGYSVSREKKERFSLILESASTNQTSMYLCASLTPSTGGSPLHFGNGTRLTVT.

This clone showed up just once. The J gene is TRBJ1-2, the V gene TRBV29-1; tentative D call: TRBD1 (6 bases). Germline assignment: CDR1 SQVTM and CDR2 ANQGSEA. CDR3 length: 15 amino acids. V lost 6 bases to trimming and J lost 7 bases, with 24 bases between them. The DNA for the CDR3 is TGCAGCGTCGCAACCTCGGGCAGGGGCCTCCTTGGCTACACCTTC. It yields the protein CSVATSGRGLLGYTF.

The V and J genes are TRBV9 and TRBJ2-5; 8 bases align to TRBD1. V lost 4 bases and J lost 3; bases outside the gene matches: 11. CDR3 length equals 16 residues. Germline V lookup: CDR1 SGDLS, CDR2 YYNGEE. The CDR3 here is CASSPGSTGGKETQYF. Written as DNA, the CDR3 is TGTGCCAGCAGCCCTGGCTCCACAGGGGGGAAAGAGACCCAGTACTTC.

The CDR3 DNA is TGTGCCAGCAGTTTCCAGGGAACCGGGGAGCTGTTTTTT. It translates to CASSFQGTGELFF. V is TRBV6-5 and J is TRBJ2-2, with a tentative D call TRBD1 (5 bases). The CDR3 contains 13 residues. The V gene lost 4 bases and the J gene lost 5 bases, with 8 bases spanning the gap. The germline V gene has CDR1 MNHEY and CDR2 SVGAGI.

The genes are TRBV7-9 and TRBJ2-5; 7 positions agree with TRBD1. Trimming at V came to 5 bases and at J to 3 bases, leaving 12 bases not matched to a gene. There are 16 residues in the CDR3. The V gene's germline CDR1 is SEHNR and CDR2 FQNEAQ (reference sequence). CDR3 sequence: CASSPKELTGKETQYF. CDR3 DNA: TGTGCCAGCAGCCCAAAAGAACTGACAGGGAAAGAGACCCAGTACTTC. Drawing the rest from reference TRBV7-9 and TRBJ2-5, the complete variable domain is DTGVSQNPRHKITKRGQNVTFRCDPISEHNRLYWYRQTLGQGPEFLTYFQNEAQLEKSRLLSDRFSAERPKGSFSTLEIQRTEQGDSAMYLCASSPKELTGKETQYFGPGTRLLVL.

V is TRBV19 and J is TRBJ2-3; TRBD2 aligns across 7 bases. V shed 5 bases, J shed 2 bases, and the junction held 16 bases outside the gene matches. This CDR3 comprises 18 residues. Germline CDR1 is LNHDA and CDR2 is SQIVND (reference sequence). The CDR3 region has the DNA TGTGCCAGTAGTCCACGAAGACTAGCTGGCACCTACACAGATACGCAGTATTTT. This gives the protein CASSPRRLAGTYTDTQYF.

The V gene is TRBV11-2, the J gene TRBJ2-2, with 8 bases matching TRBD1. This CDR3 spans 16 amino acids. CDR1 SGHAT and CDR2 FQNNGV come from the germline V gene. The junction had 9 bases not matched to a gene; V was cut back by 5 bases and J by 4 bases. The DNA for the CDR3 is TGTGCCAGCAGCCCGTCCCTCAGGGGGCTCACCGGGGAGCTGTTTTTT. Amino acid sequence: CASSPSLRGLTGELFF.